Below, 2 T cell receptor beta chains from the same sample are listed, as sequenced in a study of shared clonotypes between healthy human individuals. Clones were sequenced by immunoSEQ multiplex PCR, and TCRdb holds only the in-frame ones, with some missing. The data show about 1 million clones, about 77% seen once. The sample taken for sequencing was memory CD4+ T cells sorted from blood. As to subset: CD45RA-negative fraction. Receptor source: a man between 18 and 29 years old in good health.

This clone came up a few times. The chain recombines TRBV2 with TRBJ1-6; 7 bases match TRBD1. The CDR3 runs to 16 residues. Germline trimming cut 6 bases from V and 8 bases from J; bases unmatched to any gene: 13. Looked up from germline, CDR1 is SNHLY and CDR2 is FYNNEI. CDR3 amino acids: CASSRRPTGDHSPLHF. The DNA of the CDR3 is TGTGCCAGCAGCCGCCGACCAACAGGGGATCATTCACCCCTCCACTTT.

This clone was detected only once. J is TRBJ2-5 and V is TRBV7-2; 13 bases are shared with TRBD2. Germline V CDR1 and CDR2: SGHTA, FQGNSA. V lost 5 bases, J lost 7 bases, and 10 bases stayed unmatched. The CDR3 consists of 16 residues. CDR3 region: CASSVRLAGGKGTQYF. The DNA of the CDR3 is TGTGCCAGCAGCGTGAGACTAGCGGGGGGTAAGGGGACCCAGTACTTC.